This T cell receptor (beta chain) was observed in a study of T cells in Graves' hyperthyroidism and ophthalmopathy (dated by TCRdb to the late 2010s). About the study as a whole: Peripheral blood samples were taken at the time of initial diagnosis, prior to any treatment. The approximately 95 discovery patients were divided at random into training and test sets in a 7:3 ratio. In addition, the study compared T-cell repertoires in thyroid tissue and in blood from about six Graves' hyperthyroidism patients. The paper reports TCR Vbeta CDR3 sequencing of over 120 peripheral blood samples: some 44 ophthalmopathy, roughly 80 hyperthyroidism and 17 progressor patients. Prospective prediction of ophthalmopathy was tested in an independent validation cohort consisting of about 20 hyperthyroidism patients and about 17 patients who later progressed to ophthalmopathy. After blood sampling, hyperthyroidism patients were treated with methimazole at a starting dose of 30 mg daily, and ophthalmopathy patients were treated with high-dose intravenous methylprednisolone. A discovery cohort of around 100 patients, about 40 with Graves' ophthalmopathy and 55 to 60 with stable Graves' hyperthyroidism, was used to find distinguishing TCR V-J signatures. Study-level results and caveats: In cross-validation, a model built on a 13 V-J signature told ophthalmopathy apart from stable hyperthyroidism with approximately 90% sensitivity and around 83% specificity, and in testing the same model reached 80%/75%. Most expanded thyroid clonotypes (frequency above 0.001) were also detected in blood, a finding suggesting that blood repertoires may reflect thyroid immune responses. During validation, the model predicted progression to ophthalmopathy a median of approximately 6.5 months ahead of onset, with almost 71% sensitivity and roughly 72% specificity. Sample size was not statistically predetermined, and blinding of investigators to group allocation was not performed.

Stable Graves' hyperthyroidism was defined as no progression to ophthalmopathy during 18 months of follow-up. Hyperthyroidism patients were aged 18 to 65 years and newly diagnosed, with disease duration of less than 2 months. Patients with uncontrolled infections, other autoimmune diseases, pregnancy or lactation were excluded. Diagnoses relied on clinical symptoms, serum thyroxine and TRAb, thyroid ultrasound and orbital computed tomography. Ficoll-Paque density gradient centrifugation was used to isolate PBMCs from about 10 ml of fresh peripheral blood. Trizol reagent was used to extract total RNA, and RNA quality was then checked on an Agilent 2100 Bioanalyzer. A distance of 10 bases separates the germline ends of V and J, which lose 5 bases and 3 bases respectively. The CDR3 spans 14 residues, from the cysteine through the phenylalanine. Left in the record is the CDR3 DNA by itself, 42 bases read in frame from the first base.

There are many counts of this clonotype. The clone's antigen remains unknown. Base qualities are not provided; no much larger clone lies one nucleotide away. The TCR beta CDR3 regions were amplified from the RNA transcripts. For the first round of RT-PCR on the TCR CDR3, the HTBI primer set was used together with the Qiagen OneStep RT-PCR kit. Libraries were constructed in a second round of multiplex PCR, after which size selection and purification were carried out. Paired-end sequencing of the libraries was performed with 100 bp reads on an Illumina HiSeq2000. As for how the authors treated the data: SOAPnuke was used to process the raw data, removing reads that contained adapters or uncalled bases, had a mean Phred below 15, or lacked an exact match to the constant primer or identifier. High-quality paired reads were merged using COPE v1.2.5, and each unique nucleotide sequence was defined as a clonotype. MiTCR v1.1 was used to align clonotypes to the IMGT TRBV, TRBD and TRBJ reference segments. The analysis included only V-J combinations with a frequency above 0.0001, which together covered 99% to 99.2% of the repertoires. A TCS score was defined as the ratio of F50 (clonal expansion) to E x V (chaos), with BLOSUM62-based TCRdist applied between CDR3 peptides within each V-J. Welch's t-statistics and random forest reduced approximately 520 V-J features to 13, which were used in a naive Bayes classifier (R e1071). TCRdb ran its own pipeline on the public reads, namely fastp trimming at Q25 and MiXCR clone calling, and kept in-frame beta chains. Here each entry gathers all rows of one CDR3 protein and keeps the most common genes and DNA. What appears here as the V and J calls and clone size reflects TCRdb's work, not the paper's. The sample contains about 200,000 distinct CDR3 sequences, about 16% of them found a single time. Clones ranked in the top ten supply about two fifths of the sample.

Sequenced material: blood. This receptor was identified in a man in his forties with Graves' hyperthyroidism. The V gene is TRBV12-3 or TRBV12-4 and the J gene is TRBJ1-4; 6 matching bases give a weak D call of TRBD1. CDR3 region: CASSPDSPNEKLFF. In nucleotides, the sequence is TGTGCCAGCAGTCCGGACAGCCCTAATGAAAAACTGTTTTTT.